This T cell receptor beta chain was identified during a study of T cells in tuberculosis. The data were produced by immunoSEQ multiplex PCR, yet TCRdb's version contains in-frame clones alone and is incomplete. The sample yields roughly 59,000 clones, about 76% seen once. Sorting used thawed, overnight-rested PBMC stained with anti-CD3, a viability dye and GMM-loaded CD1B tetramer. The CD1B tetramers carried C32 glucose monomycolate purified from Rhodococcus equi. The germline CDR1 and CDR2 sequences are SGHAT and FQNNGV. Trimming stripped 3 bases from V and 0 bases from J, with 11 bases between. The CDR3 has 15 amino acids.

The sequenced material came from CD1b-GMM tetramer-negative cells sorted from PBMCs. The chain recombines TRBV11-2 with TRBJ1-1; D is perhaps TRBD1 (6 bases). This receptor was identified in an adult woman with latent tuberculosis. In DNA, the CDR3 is TGTGCCAGCAGCTTGGCGTGGACAGTGAACACTGAAGCTTTCTTT. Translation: CASSLAWTVNTEAFF.